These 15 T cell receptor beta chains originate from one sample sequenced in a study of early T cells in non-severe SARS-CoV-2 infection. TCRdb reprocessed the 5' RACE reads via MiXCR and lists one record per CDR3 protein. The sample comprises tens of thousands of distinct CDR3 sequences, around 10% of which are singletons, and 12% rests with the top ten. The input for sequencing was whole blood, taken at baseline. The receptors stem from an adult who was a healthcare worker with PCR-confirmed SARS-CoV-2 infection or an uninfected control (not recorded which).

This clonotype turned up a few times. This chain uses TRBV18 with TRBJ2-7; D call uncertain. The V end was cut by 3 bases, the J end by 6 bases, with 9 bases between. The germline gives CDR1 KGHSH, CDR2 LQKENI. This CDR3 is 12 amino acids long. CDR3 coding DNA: TGTGCCAGCTCACCTGGAGACACCGAGCAGTACTTC. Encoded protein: CASSPGDTEQYF. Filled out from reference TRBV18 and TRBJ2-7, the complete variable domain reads NAGVMQNPRHLVRRRGQEARLRCSPMKGHSHVYWYRQLPEEGLKFMVYLQKENIIDESGMPKERFSAEFPKEGPSILRIQQVVRGDSAAYFCASSPGDTEQYFGPGTRLTVT.

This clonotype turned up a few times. DNA for the CDR3: TGCAGCGTTGAGGAGGGGTCGAATGAGCAGTTCTTC. It is translated as CSVEEGSNEQFF. The chain employs TRBV29-1 and TRBJ2-1; D perhaps matches TRBD2 (6 bases). The CDR3 runs 12 residues. V was clipped by 3 bases and J by 7 bases, with 10 bases between them. Germline CDR1 reads SQVTM; CDR2 reads ANQGSEA.

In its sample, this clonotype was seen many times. CDR3 coding DNA: TGCAGCGCAACAGGGGACGATGGCTACACCTTC. Translation: CSATGDDGYTF. The chain couples TRBV29-1 to TRBJ1-2, with TRBD1 matching 7 bases. The trim removed 7 bases at V and 6 bases at J, leaving 5 bases unmatched. The germline gives CDR1 SQVTM, CDR2 ANQGSEA. The length of the CDR3 is 11 residues.

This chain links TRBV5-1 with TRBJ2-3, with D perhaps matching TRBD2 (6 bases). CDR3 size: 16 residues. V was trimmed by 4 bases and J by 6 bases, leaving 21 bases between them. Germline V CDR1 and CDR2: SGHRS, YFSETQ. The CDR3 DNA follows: TGCGCCAGCAGCGGGGGGTACGAGGGTTTCCGGGATACGCAGTATTTT. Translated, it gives CASSGGYEGFRDTQYF. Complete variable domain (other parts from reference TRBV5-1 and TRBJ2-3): KAGVTQTPRYLIKTRGQQVTLSCSPISGHRSVSWYQQTPGQGLQFLFEYFSETQRNKGNFPGRFSGRQFSNSRSEMNVSTLELGDSALYLCASSGGYEGFRDTQYFGPGTRLTVL.

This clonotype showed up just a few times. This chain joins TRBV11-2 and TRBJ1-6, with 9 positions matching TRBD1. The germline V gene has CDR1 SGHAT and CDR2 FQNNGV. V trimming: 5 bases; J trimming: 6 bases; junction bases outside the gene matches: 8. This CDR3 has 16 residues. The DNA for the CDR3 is TGTGCCAGCAGCGGACGCTGGACAGGGGTTAATTCACCCCTCCACTTT. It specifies CASSGRWTGVNSPLHF.

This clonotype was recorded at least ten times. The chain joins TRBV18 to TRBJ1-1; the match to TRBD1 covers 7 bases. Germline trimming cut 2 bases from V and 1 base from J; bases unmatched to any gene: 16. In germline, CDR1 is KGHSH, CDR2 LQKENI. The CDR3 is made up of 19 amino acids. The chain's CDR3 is CASSPVSSGGLRENTEAFF. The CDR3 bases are TGTGCCAGCTCACCAGTTTCATCAGGGGGATTGCGTGAGAACACTGAAGCTTTCTTT. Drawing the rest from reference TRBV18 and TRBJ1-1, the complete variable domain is NAGVMQNPRHLVRRRGQEARLRCSPMKGHSHVYWYRQLPEEGLKFMVYLQKENIIDESGMPKERFSAEFPKEGPSILRIQQVVRGDSAAYFCASSPVSSGGLRENTEAFFGQGTRLTVV.

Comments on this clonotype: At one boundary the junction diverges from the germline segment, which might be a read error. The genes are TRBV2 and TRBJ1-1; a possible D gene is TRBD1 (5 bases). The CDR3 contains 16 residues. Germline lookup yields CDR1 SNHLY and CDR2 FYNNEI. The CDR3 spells CASNEASPGFGTEAFF. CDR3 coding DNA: TGTGCCAGCAATGAAGCGAGCCCAGGGTTCGGCACTGAAGCTTTCTTT.

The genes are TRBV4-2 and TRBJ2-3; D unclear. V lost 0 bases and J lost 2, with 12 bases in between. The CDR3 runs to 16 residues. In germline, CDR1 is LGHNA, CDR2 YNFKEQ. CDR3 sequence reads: CASSQDNTVPTDTQYF. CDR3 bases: TGTGCCAGCAGCCAAGATAACACAGTCCCCACAGATACGCAGTATTTT.

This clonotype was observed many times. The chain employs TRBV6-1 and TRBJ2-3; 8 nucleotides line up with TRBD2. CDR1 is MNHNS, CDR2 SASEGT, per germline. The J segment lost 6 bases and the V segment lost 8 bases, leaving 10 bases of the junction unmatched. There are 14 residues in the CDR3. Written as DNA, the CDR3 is TGTGCCAGCTTGCGAGCGGGGGCAACGGATACGCAGTATTTT. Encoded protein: CASLRAGATDTQYF.

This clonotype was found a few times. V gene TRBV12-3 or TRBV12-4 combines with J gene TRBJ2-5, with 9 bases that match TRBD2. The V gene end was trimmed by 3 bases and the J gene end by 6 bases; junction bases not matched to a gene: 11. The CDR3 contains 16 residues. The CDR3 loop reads CASSLSVLAGIQTQYF. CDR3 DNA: TGTGCCAGCAGTTTGAGTGTGCTAGCGGGGATCCAGACCCAGTACTTC.

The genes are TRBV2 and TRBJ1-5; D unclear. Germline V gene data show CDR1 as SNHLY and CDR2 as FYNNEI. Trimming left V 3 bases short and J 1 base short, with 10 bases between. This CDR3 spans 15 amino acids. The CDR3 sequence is CASSDGVLSNQPQHF. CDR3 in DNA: TGTGCCAGCAGTGATGGGGTTCTCAGCAATCAGCCCCAGCATTTT.

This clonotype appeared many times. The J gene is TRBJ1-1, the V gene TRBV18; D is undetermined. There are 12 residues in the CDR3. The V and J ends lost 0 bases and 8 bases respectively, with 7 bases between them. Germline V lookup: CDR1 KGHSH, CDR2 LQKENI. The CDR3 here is CASSPPIGEAFF. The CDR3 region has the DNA TGTGCCAGCTCACCACCCATCGGGGAAGCTTTCTTT.

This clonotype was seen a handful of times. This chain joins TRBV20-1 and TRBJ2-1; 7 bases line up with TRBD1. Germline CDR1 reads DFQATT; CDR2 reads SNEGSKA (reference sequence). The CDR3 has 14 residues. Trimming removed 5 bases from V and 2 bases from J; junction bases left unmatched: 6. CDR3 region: CSAFRTGTYNEQFF. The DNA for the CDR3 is TGCAGTGCTTTCCGGACAGGAACCTACAATGAGCAGTTCTTC.

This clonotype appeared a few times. This CDR3 reads CATSRTRDRNEQFF. The CDR3 coding sequence is TGTGCCACCAGCCGTACCCGTGACAGGAATGAGCAGTTCTTC. This chain connects TRBV15 to TRBJ2-1; D possibly corresponds to TRBD1 (6 bases). Germline V gene lookup returns CDR1 LNHNV and CDR2 YYDKDF (reference sequence). Trimming cost V 5 bases and J 7 bases, with 15 bases left between them. This CDR3 comprises 14 residues.

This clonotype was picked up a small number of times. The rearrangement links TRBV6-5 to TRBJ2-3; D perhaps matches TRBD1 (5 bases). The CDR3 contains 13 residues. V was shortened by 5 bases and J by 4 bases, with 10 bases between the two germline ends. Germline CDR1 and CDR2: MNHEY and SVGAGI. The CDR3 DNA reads TGTGCCAGCAGTCTAGACAGAGCAGATACGCAGTATTTT. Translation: CASSLDRADTQYF.